These 14 T cell receptor beta chains came from one sample sequenced in a study of regulatory T cells in long-lasting Graves disease. Time point in this sample: newly diagnosed GD, antithyroid drugs for less than 3 months. PBMC-extracted RNA yielded the TCR library. HTBI primers from iRepertoire and Arm-PCR of CDR3 regions yielded the TCR beta libraries. TCRdb analysed the multiplex PCR reads with MiXCR anew, one entry per CDR3 protein. The sample yields hundreds of thousands of distinct CDR3 sequences, 15% to 18% seen once. Sample: peripheral blood mononuclear cells (PBMCs), taken at new diagnosis, from a patient treated with antithyroid drugs. The receptors shown here come from a female donor with Graves disease.

This clonotype was observed many times. This sequence joins TRBV28 and TRBJ2-5; the D gene is possibly TRBD2 (6 bases). CDR3 size: 18 residues. Trimming left V 7 bases short and J 4 bases short, with 28 bases between. Per the germline V gene, CDR1 is MDHEN and CDR2 is SYDVKM. CDR3 DNA sequence: TGTGCCAGCAACGGAATAAGGAGGGCGAGCCGCGGAGGAGAGACCCAGTACTTC. Its translation is CASNGIRRASRGGETQYF.

This clonotype was found many times. The chain carries TRBV5-1 and TRBJ2-3, with 11 bases lining up with TRBD2. CDR1 SGHRS and CDR2 YFSETQ come from the germline V gene. The CDR3 is made up of 16 amino acids. Trimming at V came to 4 bases and at J to 2 bases, leaving 6 bases not matched to a gene. CDR3 residues: CASSVGTSGPTDTQYF. In nucleotides, the CDR3 is TGCGCCAGCAGCGTTGGGACTAGCGGTCCCACAGATACGCAGTATTTT.

This clonotype was detected many times. V gene TRBV20-1 combines with J gene TRBJ2-5; 9 bases fit TRBD2. V lost 4 bases to trimming and J lost 3 bases; unmatched junction nucleotides: 12. This CDR3 region has 16 residues. CDR1 and CDR2 (germline): DFQATT, SNEGSKA (reference sequence). For the CDR3, the DNA is TGCAGTGCTATCCCCCCGCTAGCGGGATTTGAAGAGACCCAGTACTTC. It is translated as CSAIPPLAGFEETQYF.

This clonotype was observed many times. The chain joins TRBV27 to TRBJ1-1; unclear D gene. V lost 6 bases and J 5 bases, leaving 4 bases between the germline ends. The CDR3 sequence is 10 residues long. The germline V gene has CDR1 MNHEY and CDR2 SMNVEV (reference sequence). CDR3 residues: CASSLTEAFF. CDR3 DNA sequence: TGTGCCAGCAGCTTGACTGAAGCTTTCTTT.

CDR3 sequence reads: CSATDRGAGNTIYF. In DNA, the CDR3 is TGCAGTGCGACCGACAGGGGAGCTGGAAACACCATATATTTT. The chain joins TRBV20-1 to TRBJ1-3; the match to TRBD1 covers 8 bases. The CDR3 spans 14 residues. Germline V gene data show CDR1 as DFQATT and CDR2 as SNEGSKA (reference sequence). Germline trimming cut 6 bases from V and 2 bases from J; bases unmatched to any gene: 6.

This clonotype was counted at least ten times. This rearrangement joins TRBV28 to TRBJ2-7; 7 bases agree with TRBD1. The V gene end was trimmed by 1 base and the J gene end by 5 bases; junction bases not matched to a gene: 8. The CDR3 contains 15 residues. Germline-derived CDR1 and CDR2 are MDHEN and SYDVKM. CDR3 in DNA: TGTGCCAGCAGTTTATACAGGGGTGAGACGGACGAGCAGTACTTC. As protein: CASSLYRGETDEQYF.

This clonotype has at least ten counts. The chain links TRBV4-1 to TRBJ1-2; no definite D call. CDR1 is MGHRA and CDR2 is YSYEKL in the germline V gene. V was pared by 4 bases and J by 6 bases, with 12 bases between. The CDR3 length is 13 residues. CDR3 in amino acids: CASSPQRDNGYTF. The CDR3 coding sequence is TGCGCCAGCAGCCCCCAACGCGACAATGGCTACACCTTC.

This clonotype was picked up many times. The gene calls are TRBV12-5 and TRBJ1-1; D gene ambiguous. This CDR3 has 12 residues. The germline V gene encodes CDR1 LGHNT and CDR2 FRNRAP. Trimming left V 2 bases short and J 10 bases short, with 11 bases between. CDR3 region: CASGLNGLGAFF. The DNA of the CDR3 is TGTGCTAGTGGTTTGAACGGTCTTGGAGCTTTCTTT.

This clonotype occurred a few times. The chain recombines TRBV29-1 with TRBJ1-1; D is undetermined. The V end was cut by 0 bases, the J end by 2 bases, with 7 bases between. The CDR3 contains 13 residues. Germline CDR1 SQVTM, CDR2 ANQGSEA. DNA of the CDR3: TGCAGCGTTGAAGATCCAGCCAACACTGAAGCTTTCTTT. Translated, it gives CSVEDPANTEAFF.

This clonotype was seen a few times. The V gene is TRBV7-3, the J gene TRBJ2-1; D not resolved. The CDR3 has 15 amino acids. Trimming removed 8 bases from V and 0 bases from J, with 14 bases in between. Germline loops: CDR1 SGHTA, CDR2 FQGTGA. CDR3 DNA sequence: TGTGCCAGCGCCCAGGCCGTGAGCTCCTACAATGAGCAGTTCTTC. Its translation is CASAQAVSSYNEQFF.

This clonotype was seen repeatedly, ten times or more. The chain employs TRBV28 and TRBJ2-5, with TRBD1 matching 8 bases. V lost 7 bases and J lost 4; bases outside the gene matches: 5. This CDR3 spans 13 amino acids. Germline loops: CDR1 MDHEN, CDR2 SYDVKM. The CDR3: CASTRTGLETQYF. CDR3 nucleotide sequence: TGTGCCAGCACCCGGACAGGGCTAGAGACCCAGTACTTC. The full variable domain, with the rest looked up from reference TRBV28 and TRBJ2-5, is DVKVTQSSRYLVKRTGEKVFLECVQDMDHENMFWYRQDPGLGLRLIYFSYDVKMKEKGDIPEGYSVSREKKERFSLILESASTNQTSMYLCASTRTGLETQYFGPGTRLLVL.

This clonotype was counted only a few times. The chain combines TRBV2 with TRBJ1-1; no firm D call. Germline V gives CDR1 SNHLY, CDR2 FYNNEI. V shed 6 bases and J shed 7 bases, with 18 bases lying between them. The CDR3 extends over 14 amino acids. CDR3 nucleotide sequence: TGTGCCAGCAGGCCCGAGGTCTTGGCATTTGAAGCTTTCTTT. It encodes CASRPEVLAFEAFF.

Remarks on this clonotype: A read error is likely here: a far larger clone is one base away. The J gene is TRBJ2-5, the V gene TRBV7-2, with TRBD2 matching 12 bases. The CDR3 consists of 16 residues. Germline V gene data show CDR1 as SGHTA and CDR2 as FQGNSA. V trimming: 1 base; J trimming: 0 bases; junction bases outside the gene matches: 0. CDR3 protein: CASSLGTSGDQETQYF. In DNA form, the CDR3 reads TGTGCCAGCAGCTTAGGGACTAGCGGGGACCAAGAGACCCAGTACTTC.

A few counts support this clonotype. CDR3 loop: CASSFEYRSYNEQFF. In DNA, the CDR3 is TGTGCCAGCAGCTTTGAGTACAGATCCTACAATGAGCAGTTCTTC. This rearrangement joins TRBV7-6 to TRBJ2-1, with D unresolved. CDR3 length equals 15 residues. Trimming left V 3 bases short and J 1 base short, with 10 bases between. Germline V lookup: CDR1 SGHVS, CDR2 FNYEAQ.